This section outlines one TCR beta chain sequence together with its context. The junction had 11 bases not matched to a gene; V was cut back by 3 bases and J by 6 bases. CDR3 size: 15 residues. Germline assignment: CDR1 SGHRS and CDR2 YFSETQ. Original processing notes: The authors estimated nucleated cell counts from reference gene primer amplification. Using immunoSEQ multiplex PCR, the repertoire was profiled, and TCRdb retains in-frame clones only, with some absent. D and trimming come from the DNA, and the V and J calls and clone size come from that table. The sample consists of more than 85,000 clones, around four fifths of them appearing once. The sample belongs to a study of blood T cell repertoires in COVID-19. Study-level background: Some COVID-19 samples were acute and others convalescent; all came from the United States, Italy and Spain. Sources were T cells, B-cell-depleted T cells, or PBMCs; the material itself was cDNA or gDNA.

This sequence originates from a human donor in a cohort sampled during active COVID-19. The chain uses TRBV5-1 and TRBJ1-1; 7 bases line up with TRBD1. The source material was peripheral blood. DNA for the CDR3: TGCGCCAGCAGCTCGGATCTTCAGGGGGTATCTGAAGCTTTCTTT. It is translated as CASSSDLQGVSEAFF.